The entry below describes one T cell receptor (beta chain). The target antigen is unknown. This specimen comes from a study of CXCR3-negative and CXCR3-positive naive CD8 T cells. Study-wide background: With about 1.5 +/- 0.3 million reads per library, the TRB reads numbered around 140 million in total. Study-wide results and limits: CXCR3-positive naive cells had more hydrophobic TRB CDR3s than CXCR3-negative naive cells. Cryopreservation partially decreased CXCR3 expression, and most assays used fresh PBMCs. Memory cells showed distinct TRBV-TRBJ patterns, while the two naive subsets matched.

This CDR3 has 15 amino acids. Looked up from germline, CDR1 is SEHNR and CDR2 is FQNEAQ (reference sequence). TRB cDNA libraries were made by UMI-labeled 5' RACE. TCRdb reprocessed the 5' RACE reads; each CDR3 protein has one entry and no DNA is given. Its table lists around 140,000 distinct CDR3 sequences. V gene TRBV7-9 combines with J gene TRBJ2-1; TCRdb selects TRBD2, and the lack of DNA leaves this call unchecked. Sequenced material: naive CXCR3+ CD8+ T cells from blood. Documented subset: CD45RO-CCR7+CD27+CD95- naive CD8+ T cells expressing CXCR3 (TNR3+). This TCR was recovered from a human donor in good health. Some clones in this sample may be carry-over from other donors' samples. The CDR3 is CASSFQLAEHNEQFF.